A single sample is the source of the 8 T cell receptor beta chains below, sequenced in a study of blood T cells in healthy people across ages. A second PCR, run for roughly 7 to 11 cycles, used a sample-barcoded 5' primer plus a J-beta primer mix. MiXCR was run by TCRdb on the 5' RACE reads, yielding one entry per CDR3 protein. The sample has roughly 900,000 distinct CDR3 sequences; around 28% are singletons. Sequences were obtained from blood. The receptors originated from an elderly woman in good health.

J is TRBJ1-5 and V is TRBV11-2; TRBD1 is a possible D gene (5 bases). Trimming cost V 1 base and J 5 bases, with 12 bases left between them. The CDR3 runs to 15 residues. Germline V gene data show CDR1 as SGHAT and CDR2 as FQNNGV. CDR3 residues: CASSLVGGVDQPQHF. CDR3 sequence (DNA): TGTGCCAGCAGCTTAGTGGGGGGGGTCGATCAGCCCCAGCATTTT. The variable domain in full, with the rest retrieved from reference TRBV11-2 and TRBJ1-5, is EAGVAQSPRYKIIEKRQSVAFWCNPISGHATLYWYQQILGQGPKLLIQFQNNGVVDDSQLPKDRFSAERLKGVDSTLKIQPAKLEDSAVYLCASSLVGGVDQPQHFGDGTRLSIL.

This clonotype has more than one count but fewer than ten. A much larger clonotype is one base distant, so this may be a read error. V is TRBV5-1 and J is TRBJ2-3; D perhaps matches TRBD2 (5 bases). Germline CDR1 SGHRS, CDR2 YFSETQ. V was shortened by 3 bases and J by 6 bases, with 14 bases between the two germline ends. The CDR3 totals 14 residues. CDR3 nucleotide sequence: TGCGCCAGCAGCTGCTGGACTTTCGACGATACGCAGTATTTT. This translates into CASSCWTFDDTQYF. Combining the CDR3 with reference TRBV5-1 and TRBJ2-3 gives the whole variable domain KAGVTQTPRYLIKTRGQQVTLSCSPISGHRSVSWYQQTPGQGLQFLFEYFSETQRNKGNFPGRFSGRQFSNSRSEMNVSTLELGDSALYLCASSCWTFDDTQYFGPGTRLTVL.

Ten or more counts support this clonotype. The rearrangement joins TRBV15 to TRBJ2-5; a possible D gene is TRBD2 (5 bases). CDR1 and CDR2 from the germline V gene are LNHNV and YYDKDF (reference sequence). The V end was cut by 0 bases, the J end by 4 bases, with 6 bases between. The CDR3 spans 13 residues. CDR3 sequence: CATSRDGRETQYF. The CDR3 DNA reads as TGTGCCACCAGCAGAGATGGGAGAGAGACCCAGTACTTC.

As to this clonotype: Since a much larger clone is just one base distant, this may be a read error. The CDR3 spells CSVSPRANHGQFF. CDR3 in DNA: TGCAGTGTCTCACCTCGGGCTAATCACGGGCAGTTCTTC. The V gene is TRBV20-1, the J gene TRBJ2-1; D unclear. Germline-derived CDR1 and CDR2 are DFQATT and SNEGSKA (reference sequence). This CDR3 region has 13 residues. Trimming took off 7 bases at V and 12 bases at J, with 22 bases between the two ends.

Many counts were recorded for this clonotype. The J gene is TRBJ2-1, the V gene TRBV6-4; D is uncertain. Trimming took 4 bases from V and 5 from J, leaving 12 bases between them. CDR1 and CDR2 from the germline V gene are MRHNA and SNTAGT. The CDR3 extends over 14 amino acids. CDR3 amino acids: CASSGRHGNNEQFF. For the CDR3, the DNA is TGTGCCAGCAGTGGAAGGCACGGCAACAATGAGCAGTTCTTC.

This clonotype was found many times. The V call is TRBV28, the J call TRBJ2-3; D remains unclear. The CDR3 is 16 amino acids. Trimming removed 4 bases at V and 2 bases at J, with 16 bases between. Germline V gene data show CDR1 as MDHEN and CDR2 as SYDVKM. The CDR3, as DNA: TGTGCCAGCAGTTCCTTTGCTGCGAAGGTCACAGATACGCAGTATTTT. Encoded protein: CASSSFAAKVTDTQYF. Filled out from reference TRBV28 and TRBJ2-3, the complete variable domain reads DVKVTQSSRYLVKRTGEKVFLECVQDMDHENMFWYRQDPGLGLRLIYFSYDVKMKEKGDIPEGYSVSREKKERFSLILESASTNQTSMYLCASSSFAAKVTDTQYFGPGTRLTVL.

Concerning this clonotype: A much larger clone lies one base from this, so it may be a read error. The genes are TRBV20-1 and TRBJ2-7; D is unresolved. This CDR3 contains 15 residues. Germline V gene data show CDR1 as DFQATT and CDR2 as SNEGSKA (reference sequence). Trimming pared 0 bases from V and 0 bases from J, leaving 12 bases between. This chain's CDR3 is CSARECPFSSYEQYF. The DNA of the CDR3 is TGCAGTGCTAGAGAATGCCCCTTTAGCTCCTACGAGCAGTACTTC.

The gene calls are TRBV5-1 and TRBJ2-3; 10 bases are a match to TRBD1. With V trimmed by 4 bases and J by 4 bases, 9 bases remained unmatched. There are 16 residues in the CDR3. Germline V gene sequence: CDR1 SGHRS, CDR2 YFSETQ. This CDR3 is CASSAQGTGVADTQYF. CDR3 nucleotide sequence: TGCGCCAGCAGCGCTCAGGGGACAGGGGTGGCAGATACGCAGTATTTT.